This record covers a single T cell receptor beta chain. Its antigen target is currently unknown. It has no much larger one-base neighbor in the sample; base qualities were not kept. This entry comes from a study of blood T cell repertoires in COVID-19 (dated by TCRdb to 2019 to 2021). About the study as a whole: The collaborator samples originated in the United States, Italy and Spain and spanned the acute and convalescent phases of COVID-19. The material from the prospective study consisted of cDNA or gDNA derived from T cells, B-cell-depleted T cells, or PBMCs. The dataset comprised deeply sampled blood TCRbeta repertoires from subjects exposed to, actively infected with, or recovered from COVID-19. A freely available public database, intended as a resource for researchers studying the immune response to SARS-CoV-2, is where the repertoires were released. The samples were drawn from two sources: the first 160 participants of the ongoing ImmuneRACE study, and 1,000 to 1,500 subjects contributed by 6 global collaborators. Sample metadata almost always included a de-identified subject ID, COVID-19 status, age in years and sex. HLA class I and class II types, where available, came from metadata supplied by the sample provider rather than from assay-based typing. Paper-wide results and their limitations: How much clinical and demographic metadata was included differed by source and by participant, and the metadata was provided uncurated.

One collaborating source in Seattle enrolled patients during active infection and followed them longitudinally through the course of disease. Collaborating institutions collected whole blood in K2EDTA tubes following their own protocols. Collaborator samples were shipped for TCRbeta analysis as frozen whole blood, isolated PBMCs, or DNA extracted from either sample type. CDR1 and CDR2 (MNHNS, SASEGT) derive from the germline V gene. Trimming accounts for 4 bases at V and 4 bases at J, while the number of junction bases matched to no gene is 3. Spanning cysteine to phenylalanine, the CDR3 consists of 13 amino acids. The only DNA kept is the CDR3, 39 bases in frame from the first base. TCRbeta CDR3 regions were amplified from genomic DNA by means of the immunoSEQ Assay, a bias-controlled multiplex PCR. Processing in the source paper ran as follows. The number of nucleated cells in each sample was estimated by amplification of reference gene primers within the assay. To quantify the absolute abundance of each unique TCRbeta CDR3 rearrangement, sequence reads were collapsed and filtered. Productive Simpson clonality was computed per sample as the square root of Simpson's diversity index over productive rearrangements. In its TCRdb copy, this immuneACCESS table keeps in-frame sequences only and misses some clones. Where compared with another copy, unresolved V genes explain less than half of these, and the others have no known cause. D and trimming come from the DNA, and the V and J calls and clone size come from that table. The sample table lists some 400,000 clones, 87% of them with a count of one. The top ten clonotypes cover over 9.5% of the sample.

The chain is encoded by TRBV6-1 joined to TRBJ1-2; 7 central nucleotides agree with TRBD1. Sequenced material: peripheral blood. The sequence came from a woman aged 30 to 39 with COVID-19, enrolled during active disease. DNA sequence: TGTGCCAGCAGTGTAGCAGGGGGCTATGGCTACACCTTC. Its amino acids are CASSVAGGYGYTF.